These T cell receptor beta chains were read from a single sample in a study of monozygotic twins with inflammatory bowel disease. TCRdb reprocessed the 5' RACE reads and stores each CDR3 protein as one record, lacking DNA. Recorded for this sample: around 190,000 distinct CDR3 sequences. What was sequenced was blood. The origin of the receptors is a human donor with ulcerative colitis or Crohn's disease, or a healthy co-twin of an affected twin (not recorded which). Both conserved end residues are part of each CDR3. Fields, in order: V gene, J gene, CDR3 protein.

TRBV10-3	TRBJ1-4	CATLGQGSEKLFF
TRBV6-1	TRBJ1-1	CASSSGRPNTEAFF
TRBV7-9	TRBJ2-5	CASSWMTVQETQYF
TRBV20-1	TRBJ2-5	CSASGGEIYETQYF
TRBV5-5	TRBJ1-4	CASSWSPNEKLFF
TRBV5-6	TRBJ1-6	CASSPRGSSYNSPLHF
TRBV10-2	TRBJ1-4	CASSGTDNEKLFF
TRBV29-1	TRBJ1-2	CSVVLGGGFYGYTF
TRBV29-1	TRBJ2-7	CSVEGEGRGEQYF
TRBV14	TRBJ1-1	CASSQETGGQTEAFF
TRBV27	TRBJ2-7	CASSSALTMSEQYF
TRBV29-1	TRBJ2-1	CSAPDLPYNEQFF
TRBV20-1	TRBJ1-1	CSQQYLNTEAFF
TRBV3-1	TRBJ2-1	CASSPTARPGSYNEQFF
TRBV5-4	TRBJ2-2	CASSFNSGELFF
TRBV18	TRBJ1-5	CASSPTGDRVAQPQHF
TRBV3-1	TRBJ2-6	CASSPRGAGANVLTF
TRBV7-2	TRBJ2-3	CASTLGRTGGSTDTQYF
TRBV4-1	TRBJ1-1	CASSQAANTEAFF
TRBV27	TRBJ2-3	CASGLTPQGGDKKDTQYF
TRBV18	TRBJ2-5	CASSPPGTGGQTQYF
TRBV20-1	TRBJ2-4	CSARLPPGLAGMGNIQYF
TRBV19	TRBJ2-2	CASRPLAAGELFF
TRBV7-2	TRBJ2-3	CASSLAGATDTQYF
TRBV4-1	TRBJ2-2	CASSHPTGESGELFF
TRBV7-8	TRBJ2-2	CASSLAKVGKNTGELFF
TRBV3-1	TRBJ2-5	CASSQDSRDLYRETQYF
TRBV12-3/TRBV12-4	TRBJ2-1	CASSPDRAYNEQFF
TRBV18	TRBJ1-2	CASSPSRENYGYTF
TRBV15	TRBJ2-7	CATSRDLEQGYEQYF
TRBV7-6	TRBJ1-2	CASTLQPGDYGYTF
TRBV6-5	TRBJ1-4	CASSYRSRGSGEKLFF
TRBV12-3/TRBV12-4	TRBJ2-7	CASSNRGRLPPEQYF
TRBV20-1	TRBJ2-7	CSAGPTGYEQYF